The 13 T cell receptor beta chains below come from one sample, sequenced in a study of cytomegalovirus exposure and HLA in healthy donors. Use of 60 Vbeta and 13 Jbeta primers characterized the PCR. Clones were read by immunoSEQ multiplex PCR, and TCRdb kept only the in-frame ones, dropping some. The sample holds over 130,000 clones, approximately 85% seen once. Sequencing was performed on PBMCs. The origin of the receptors is a man aged 45 to 65 in good health and CMV-seropositive.

This chain uses TRBV6-1 with TRBJ1-1; 7 nucleotides line up with TRBD1. The CDR3 runs 13 residues. The germline V gene encodes CDR1 MNHNS and CDR2 SASEGT. V lost 9 bases to trimming and J lost 5 bases; unmatched junction nucleotides: 9. The CDR3 coding sequence is TGTGCCAGAAGACAGGGAGGTGTAACTGAAGCTTTCTTT. This translates into CARRQGGVTEAFF.

The chain uses TRBV7-2 and TRBJ2-5, with TRBD1 as a possible D gene (6 bases). Trimming took 3 bases from V and 4 from J, leaving 15 bases between them. The CDR3 has 15 amino acids. CDR1 is SGHTA, CDR2 FQGNSA, per germline. The chain's CDR3 is CASSFQTGPGETQYF. CDR3 in DNA: TGTGCCAGCAGCTTCCAGACAGGCCCGGGAGAGACCCAGTACTTC.

This sequence joins TRBV5-1 and TRBJ2-5; TRBD2 matches 8 bases. V shed 4 bases and J 3 bases; nucleotides not matched to a gene: 8. The germline V gene encodes CDR1 SGHRS and CDR2 YFSETQ. CDR3 size: 15 residues. The CDR3 coding sequence is TGCGCCAGCAGCCCAGGTCGGGGGGGCGAAGAGACCCAGTACTTC. This codes for CASSPGRGGEETQYF.

The CDR3 is CASSAGGDTDTQYF. CDR3 in DNA: TGTGCCAGCAGCGCAGGGGGCGACACAGATACGCAGTATTTT. The chain has TRBV11-3 and TRBJ2-3; TRBD1 matches at 8 bases. This CDR3 has 14 residues. Germline values: CDR1 SGHNT, CDR2 YENEEA. After removal of 5 bases from V and 2 bases from J, the junction contained 3 bases not matched to a gene.

The V and J genes are TRBV7-6 and TRBJ1-6; a weak D match, TRBD1 (5 bases). Germline CDR1 is SGHVS and CDR2 is FNYEAQ. This CDR3 is built from 19 residues. Trimming took 1 base from V and 0 from J, leaving 16 bases between them. The CDR3 sequence is CASSLVAGSPNSYNSPLHF. CDR3 nucleotide sequence: TGTGCCAGCAGCTTAGTGGCAGGGTCCCCAAACTCCTATAATTCACCCCTCCACTTT.

The chain has TRBV9 and TRBJ2-7; 11 nucleotides align to TRBD1. V dropped 2 bases and J dropped 3; count of bases not matched to a gene: 7. The CDR3 has 16 amino acids. Germline CDR1 reads SGDLS; CDR2 reads YYNGEE. The CDR3, as DNA: TGTGCCAGCAGCGTTGGACAGGGGGCCTTAGACTACGAGCAGTACTTC. It is translated as CASSVGQGALDYEQYF.

The genes are TRBV6-5 and TRBJ2-7; 9 bases map to TRBD2. Germline V gene sequence: CDR1 MNHEY, CDR2 SVGAGI. J gave up 0 bases and V 10 bases, and 7 bases lay outside the gene matches. The CDR3 is made up of 14 amino acids. The CDR3 is CATRTSAHSYEQYF. The CDR3 nucleotides read TGTGCCACCCGGACTAGCGCCCACTCCTACGAGCAGTACTTC.

The chain links TRBV27 to TRBJ2-2; a weak D match, TRBD1 (6 bases). Trimming took 5 bases from V and 7 from J, leaving 17 bases between them. Germline V gene lookup returns CDR1 MNHEY and CDR2 SMNVEV (reference sequence). The CDR3 runs 15 residues. CDR3 region: CASSPRTVSIGELFF. The CDR3 nucleotides are TGTGCCAGCAGTCCCAGGACAGTATCTATCGGGGAGCTGTTTTTT.

The chain links TRBV10-1 to TRBJ2-1; 9 bases map to TRBD2. CDR3 size: 16 residues. Looked up from germline, CDR1 is WNHNN and CDR2 is SYGVQD (reference sequence). With V trimmed by 9 bases and J by 10 bases, 19 bases remained unmatched. CDR3 protein: CASSPGLASAIGEQFF. In DNA form, the CDR3 reads TGCGCCAGTTCCCCGGGACTAGCATCCGCAATCGGGGAGCAGTTCTTC.

V usage is TRBV29-1 and J usage is TRBJ2-1; TRBD1 agrees at 7 bases. CDR1 and CDR2 (germline): SQVTM, ANQGSEA. This CDR3 region has 13 residues. Losses at the gene ends were 5 bases for V and 7 bases for J; bases not matched to a gene: 8. CDR3 residues: CSVLTDRQNEQFF. DNA of the CDR3: TGCAGCGTTCTTACGGACAGGCAGAATGAGCAGTTCTTC.

The chain has TRBV6-5 and TRBJ2-7; a weak D match, TRBD1 (6 bases). CDR1 is MNHEY and CDR2 is SVGAGI in the germline V gene. V was cut by 5 bases and J by 7 bases, with 15 bases left in between. This CDR3 region has 13 residues. CDR3 DNA sequence: TGTGCCAGCAGTCGGACAGAGGTAGGGGAGCAGTACTTC. Protein: CASSRTEVGEQYF.

The chain uses TRBV15 and TRBJ2-5; TRBD2 is a possible D gene (5 bases). CDR1 and CDR2 from the germline V gene are LNHNV and YYDKDF (reference sequence). The V and J ends lost 0 bases and 11 bases respectively, with 10 bases between them. There are 12 residues in the CDR3. DNA of the CDR3: TGTGCCACCAGCAGAGATCATGGGGAGCAGTACTTC. Translation: CATSRDHGEQYF.

The genes are TRBV2 and TRBJ1-1, with 7 bases aligning to TRBD1. CDR1 is SNHLY and CDR2 is FYNNEI in the germline V gene. V dropped 7 bases and J dropped 1; count of bases not matched to a gene: 6. The CDR3 spans 14 residues. The CDR3 here is CASKTGVSNTEAFF. CDR3 sequence (DNA): TGTGCCAGCAAAACAGGGGTCTCGAACACTGAAGCTTTCTTT.